Following are 17 T cell receptor beta chains from one sample sequenced in a study of blood T cell repertoires in COVID-19 (TCRdb year 2020). The library was produced with the immunoSEQ multiplex PCR assay. Drawn from immuneACCESS, this table holds only the in-frame rearrangements with V and J called that TCRdb kept. Clones are partly lost; checked studies trace under half to an unresolved V gene and leave the rest unexplained. The sample records around 68,000 clones, over 85% of which are singletons. Jointly, the top ten make up less than 3.5% of the sample. The sample consisted of peripheral blood. The receptors were sampled from an older man with active COVID-19.

The chain uses TRBV6-5 and TRBJ2-3; 14 positions agree with TRBD2. The germline gives CDR1 MNHEY, CDR2 SVGAGI. V shed 4 bases and J 7 bases; nucleotides not matched to a gene: 4. The CDR3 totals 15 residues. CDR3 loop: CASSSGLAGGNTQYF. The CDR3 DNA reads as TGTGCCAGCAGTTCCGGACTAGCGGGGGGTAATACGCAGTATTTT.

CDR3 protein: CSVRLAGGSEQFF. In DNA, the CDR3 is TGCAGCGTTCGACTAGCGGGGGGGAGTGAGCAGTTCTTC. V and J are TRBV29-1 and TRBJ2-1; 14 positions match TRBD2. The CDR3 extends over 13 amino acids. CDR1 is SQVTM, CDR2 ANQGSEA, per germline. The V segment lost 5 bases and the J segment 9 bases; nucleotides outside the gene matches: 3.

The chain employs TRBV5-6 and TRBJ2-7; 9 nucleotides line up with TRBD2. V lost 0 bases to trimming and J lost 2 bases; unmatched junction nucleotides: 6. The length of the CDR3 is 16 residues. Germline-derived CDR1 and CDR2 are SGHDT and YYEEEE. CDR3 coding DNA: TGTGCCAGCAGCTTGGAAAGTAGCGGGGGCCCCTACGAGCAGTACTTC. Encoded protein: CASSLESSGGPYEQYF.

The chain links TRBV15 to TRBJ1-1; D unresolved. V shed 0 bases and J shed 11 bases, with 13 bases lying between them. Germline values: CDR1 LNHNV, CDR2 YYDKDF (reference sequence). The CDR3 is made up of 13 amino acids. CDR3 DNA: TGTGCCACCAGCAGAGATCGCGGTTTCTTGGCTTTCTTT. It codes for CATSRDRGFLAFF.

The rearrangement joins TRBV5-1 to TRBJ2-1, with D unclear. V gave up 1 base and J gave up 7 bases, with 6 bases separating them. Germline CDR1 SGHRS, CDR2 YFSETQ. The CDR3 spans 12 residues. The CDR3 DNA follows: TGCGCCAGCAGCTTGAGTGCGAATGAGCAGTTCTTC. It translates to CASSLSANEQFF.

The chain recombines TRBV10-3 with TRBJ1-4, with 7 bases identical to TRBD1. V was clipped by 5 bases and J by 7 bases; unmatched bases: 10. Germline V gene data show CDR1 as ENHRY and CDR2 as SYGVKD. The CDR3 covers 15 residues. The CDR3 spells CAISPTTGLGEKLFF. CDR3 bases: TGTGCCATCAGTCCCACGACAGGGCTCGGTGAAAAACTGTTTTTT.

This clone has only one observation. The rearrangement uses TRBV4-1 and TRBJ1-6, with a weak D call TRBD1 (5 bases). Trimming removed 0 bases at V and 7 bases at J, with 10 bases between. The CDR3 spans 15 residues. The germline V gene has CDR1 MGHRA and CDR2 YSYEKL. The CDR3 reads CASSQEGQGNSPLHF. Here the CDR3 DNA reads TGCGCCAGCAGCCAAGAGGGTCAGGGAAATTCACCCCTCCACTTT.

The chain combines TRBV20-1 with TRBJ2-4; D gene ambiguous. The CDR3 is made up of 11 amino acids. The ends were cut back, 5 bases at V and 7 bases at J, with 9 bases in the middle. Germline V gene sequence: CDR1 DFQATT, CDR2 SNEGSKA (reference sequence). CDR3 sequence reads: CSAPVPNIQYF. The CDR3 nucleotides read TGCAGTGCTCCGGTACCCAACATTCAGTACTTC.

V and J are TRBV5-1 and TRBJ2-7, with 9 bases that match TRBD1. Trimming removed 0 bases from V and 7 bases from J; junction bases left unmatched: 8. Germline assignment: CDR1 SGHRS and CDR2 YFSETQ. CDR3 length: 15 residues. The CDR3 DNA reads TGCGCCAGCAGCTTGGACGGGACAGGGATACGAGAGCAGTACTTC. Translated: CASSLDGTGIREQYF.

V and J are TRBV6-5 and TRBJ2-3; D is ambiguous. The germline CDR1 and CDR2 sequences are MNHEY and SVGAGI. V shed 6 bases and J shed 6 bases, with 10 bases lying between them. This CDR3 is 12 amino acids long. The CDR3 loop is CASSLLSDTQYF. As DNA, the CDR3 is TGTGCCAGCAGCCTACTGTCGGATACGCAGTATTTT.

The V gene is TRBV23-1, the J gene TRBJ1-2; the match to TRBD1 covers 9 bases. TRBV23-1 carries the ORF label, with uncertain function. V was clipped by 4 bases and J by 4 bases; unmatched bases: 16. The CDR3 loop spans 18 amino acids. CDR3 bases: TGCGCCAGCAGTCCGAGGGACAGGGAATTCCATTTTACCTATGGCTACACCTTC. Translated: CASSPRDREFHFTYGYTF.

The rearrangement links TRBV7-9 to TRBJ1-6, with a possible D match to TRBD1 (5 bases). CDR1 is SEHNR and CDR2 is FQNEAQ in the germline V gene (reference sequence). The CDR3 runs 17 residues. The germline V and J ends were trimmed by 4 bases and 0 bases, with 13 bases remaining between them. CDR3 amino acids: CASSSAGGPSYNSPLHF. CDR3 sequence (DNA): TGTGCCAGCAGCTCGGCGGGGGGACCCTCCTATAATTCACCCCTCCACTTT.

The rearrangement joins TRBV5-1 to TRBJ1-4; 7 bases map to TRBD1. V lost 1 base to trimming and J lost 4 bases; unmatched junction nucleotides: 4. This CDR3 spans 15 amino acids. Germline V CDR1 and CDR2: SGHRS, YFSETQ. CDR3 residues: CASSLSGQDNEKLFF. The CDR3 nucleotides read TGCGCCAGCAGCTTGTCTGGACAGGATAATGAAAAACTGTTTTTT.

The chain uses TRBV6-4 and TRBJ2-3, with a tentative D call TRBD2 (6 bases). The CDR3 sequence is 16 residues long. CDR1 MRHNA and CDR2 SNTAGT come from the germline V gene. Trimming shortened V by 3 bases and J by 4 bases, and 17 bases separated the two germline ends. CDR3 residues: CASSESWGGVPDTQYF. The CDR3 nucleotides read TGTGCCAGCAGTGAAAGTTGGGGCGGGGTCCCAGATACGCAGTATTTT.

The CDR3 reads CASSQDTYSGNTIYF. The CDR3, as DNA: TGCGCCAGCAGTCAGGACACCTACTCTGGAAACACCATATATTTT. This chain joins TRBV5-1 and TRBJ1-3, with D possibly matching TRBD1 (5 bases). CDR3 length: 15 residues. Germline loops: CDR1 SGHRS, CDR2 YFSETQ. V was clipped by 5 bases and J by 0 bases, with 12 bases between them.

The chain links TRBV7-2 to TRBJ2-5; 8 bases line up with TRBD2. Trimming took 5 bases from V and 6 from J; bases not matched to a gene: 8. Per the germline V gene, CDR1 is SGHTA and CDR2 is FQGNSA. This CDR3 comprises 14 residues. The CDR3: CASSRGGGGKTQYF. For the CDR3, the DNA is TGTGCCAGCAGCCGGGGAGGCGGGGGGAAGACCCAGTACTTC.

The J gene is TRBJ2-3, the V gene TRBV7-9; maybe TRBD2 (5 bases). Germline loops: CDR1 SEHNR, CDR2 FQNEAQ (reference sequence). The CDR3 loop spans 15 amino acids. V lost 3 bases and J 4 bases, leaving 14 bases between the germline ends. CDR3 coding DNA: TGTGCCAGCAGCTTTGCCCGGAGGCAGGCAGATACGCAGTATTTT. Its protein product is CASSFARRQADTQYF. The full variable domain, with the rest looked up from reference TRBV7-9 and TRBJ2-3, is DTGVSQNPRHKITKRGQNVTFRCDPISEHNRLYWYRQTLGQGPEFLTYFQNEAQLEKSRLLSDRFSAERPKGSFSTLEIQRTEQGDSAMYLCASSFARRQADTQYFGPGTRLTVL.